The table lists the clone carrying this T cell receptor beta chain with a few counts. This specimen comes from a study of blood T cell repertoires in COVID-19. Overall study context: There were acute and convalescent COVID-19 samples, and they came from the United States, Italy and Spain.

Sequencing was performed with immunoSEQ multiplex PCR; in TCRdb, only in-frame clones are kept and a portion is missing. The sample holds 200,000 or so clones, 80% to 85% seen once. Germline V lookup: CDR1 LGHDT, CDR2 YNNKEL (reference sequence). This CDR3 is 15 amino acids long. Trimming left V 1 base short and J 4 bases short, with 10 bases between. Sample: peripheral blood. The receptor was derived from a woman in her forties with acute or convalescent COVID-19. This chain links TRBV3-1 (or the pseudogene TRBV3-2) with TRBJ1-4; perhaps TRBD1 as D (6 bases). This chain's CDR3 is CASSQARDNNEKLFF. CDR3 DNA sequence: TGTGCCAGCAGCCAAGCCAGGGACAATAATGAAAAACTGTTTTTT.